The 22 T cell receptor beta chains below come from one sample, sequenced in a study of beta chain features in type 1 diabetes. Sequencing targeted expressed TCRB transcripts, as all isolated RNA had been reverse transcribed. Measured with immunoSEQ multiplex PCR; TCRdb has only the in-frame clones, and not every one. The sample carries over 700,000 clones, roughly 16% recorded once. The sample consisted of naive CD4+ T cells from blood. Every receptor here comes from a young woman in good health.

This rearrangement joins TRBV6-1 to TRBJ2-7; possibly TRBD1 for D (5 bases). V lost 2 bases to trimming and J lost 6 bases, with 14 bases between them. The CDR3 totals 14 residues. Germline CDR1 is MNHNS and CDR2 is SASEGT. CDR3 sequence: CASSEPGRVPEQYF. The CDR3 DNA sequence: TGTGCCAGCAGTGAACCAGGCAGGGTTCCCGAGCAGTACTTC.

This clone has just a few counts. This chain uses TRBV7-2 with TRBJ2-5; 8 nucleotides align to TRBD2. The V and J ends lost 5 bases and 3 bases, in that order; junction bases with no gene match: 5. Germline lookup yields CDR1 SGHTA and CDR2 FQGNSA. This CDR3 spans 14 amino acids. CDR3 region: CASSRSGNEETQYF. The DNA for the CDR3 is TGTGCCAGCAGCCGTAGCGGGAACGAAGAGACCCAGTACTTC.

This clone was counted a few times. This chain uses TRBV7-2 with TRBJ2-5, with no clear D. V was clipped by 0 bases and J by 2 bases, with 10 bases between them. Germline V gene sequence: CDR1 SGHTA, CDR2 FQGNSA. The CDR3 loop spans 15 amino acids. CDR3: CASSLAYEVQETQYF. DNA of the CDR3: TGTGCCAGCAGCTTAGCGTATGAGGTGCAAGAGACCCAGTACTTC.

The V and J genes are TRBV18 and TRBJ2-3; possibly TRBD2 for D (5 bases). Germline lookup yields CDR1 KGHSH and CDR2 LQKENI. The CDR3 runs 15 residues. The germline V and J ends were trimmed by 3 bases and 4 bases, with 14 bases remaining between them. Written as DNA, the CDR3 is TGTGCCAGCTCACCGCGAGGGTTTAACCCAGATACGCAGTATTTT. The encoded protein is CASSPRGFNPDTQYF.

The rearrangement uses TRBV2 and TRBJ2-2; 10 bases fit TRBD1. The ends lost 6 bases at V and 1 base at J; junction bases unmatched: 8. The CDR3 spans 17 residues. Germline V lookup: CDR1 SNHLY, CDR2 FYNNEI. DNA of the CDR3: TGTGCCAGCAGGAGGGTCGGGACAGGGGTGAACACCGGGGAGCTGTTTTTT. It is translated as CASRRVGTGVNTGELFF.

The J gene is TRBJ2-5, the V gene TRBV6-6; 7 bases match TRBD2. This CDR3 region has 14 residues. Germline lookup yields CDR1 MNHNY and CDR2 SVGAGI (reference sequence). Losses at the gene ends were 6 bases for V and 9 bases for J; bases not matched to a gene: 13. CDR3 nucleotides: TGTGCCAGCAGCCTAACTAGCGACAGAGGGGCCCAGTACTTC. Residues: CASSLTSDRGAQYF.

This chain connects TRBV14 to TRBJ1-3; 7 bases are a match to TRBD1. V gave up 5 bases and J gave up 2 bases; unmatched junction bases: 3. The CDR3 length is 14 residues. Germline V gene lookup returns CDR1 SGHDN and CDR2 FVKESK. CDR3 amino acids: CASSSQGAGNTIYF. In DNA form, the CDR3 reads TGTGCCAGCAGCTCTCAGGGGGCTGGAAACACCATATATTTT.

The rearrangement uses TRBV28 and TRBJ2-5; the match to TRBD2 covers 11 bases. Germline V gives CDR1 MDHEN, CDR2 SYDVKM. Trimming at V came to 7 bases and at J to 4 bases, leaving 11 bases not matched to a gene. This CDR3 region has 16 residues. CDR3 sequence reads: CASTHPLAGGGETQYF. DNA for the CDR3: TGTGCCAGCACTCACCCCCTAGCGGGAGGCGGAGAGACCCAGTACTTC.

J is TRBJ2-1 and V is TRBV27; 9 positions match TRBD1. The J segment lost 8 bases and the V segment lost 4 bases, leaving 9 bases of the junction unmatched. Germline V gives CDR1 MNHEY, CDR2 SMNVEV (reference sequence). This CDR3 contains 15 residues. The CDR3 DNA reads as TGTGCCAGCAGTTCGGGACAGGGAAAGTCGCATGAGCAGTTCTTC. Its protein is CASSSGQGKSHEQFF.

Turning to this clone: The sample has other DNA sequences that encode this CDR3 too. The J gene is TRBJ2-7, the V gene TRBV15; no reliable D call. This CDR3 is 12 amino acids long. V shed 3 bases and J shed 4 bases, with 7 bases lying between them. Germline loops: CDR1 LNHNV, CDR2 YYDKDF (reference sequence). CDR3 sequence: CATSRDLYEQYF. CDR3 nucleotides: TGTGCCACCAGCAGGGATCTGTACGAGCAGTACTTC.

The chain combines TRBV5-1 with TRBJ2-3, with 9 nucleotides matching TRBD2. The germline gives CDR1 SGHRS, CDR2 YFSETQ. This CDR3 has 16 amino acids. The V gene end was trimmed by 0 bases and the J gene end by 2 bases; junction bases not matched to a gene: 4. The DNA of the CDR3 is TGCGCCAGCAGCTTGGGACTAGCGGAGGCCACAGATACGCAGTATTTT. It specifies CASSLGLAEATDTQYF.

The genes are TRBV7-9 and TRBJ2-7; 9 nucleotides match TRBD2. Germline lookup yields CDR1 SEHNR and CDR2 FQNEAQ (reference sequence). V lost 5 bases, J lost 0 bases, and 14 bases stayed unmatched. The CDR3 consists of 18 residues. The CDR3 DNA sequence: TGTGCCAGCAGCCCCAGGGCGGCTAGCGGGACCGACTCCTACGAGCAGTACTTC. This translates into CASSPRAASGTDSYEQYF.

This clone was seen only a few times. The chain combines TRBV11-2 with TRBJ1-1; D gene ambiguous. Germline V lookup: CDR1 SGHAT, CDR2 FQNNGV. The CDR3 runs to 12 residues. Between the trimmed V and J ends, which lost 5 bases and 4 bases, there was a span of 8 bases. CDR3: CASSLDFTEAFF. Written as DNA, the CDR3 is TGTGCCAGCAGCCTCGACTTCACTGAAGCTTTCTTT.

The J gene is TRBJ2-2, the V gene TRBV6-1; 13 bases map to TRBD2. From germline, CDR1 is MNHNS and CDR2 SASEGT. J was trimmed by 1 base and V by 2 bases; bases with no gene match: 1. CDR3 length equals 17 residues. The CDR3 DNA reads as TGTGCCAGCAGTGAACGGACTAGCGGGAGGAACACCGGGGAGCTGTTTTTT. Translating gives CASSERTSGRNTGELFF.

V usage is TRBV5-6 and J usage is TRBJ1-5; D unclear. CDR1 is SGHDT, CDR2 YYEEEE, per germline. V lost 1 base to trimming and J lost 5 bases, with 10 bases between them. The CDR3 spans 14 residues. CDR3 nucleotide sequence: TGTGCCAGCAGCTTGTTGGCAAGCGATCAGCCCCAGCATTTT. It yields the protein CASSLLASDQPQHF.

For the CDR3, the DNA is TGTGCCAGCAGCGGGACAGGGGGCAGGGAGACCCAGTACTTC. This codes for CASSGTGGRETQYF. This chain uses TRBV7-3 with TRBJ2-5; 12 bases agree with TRBD1. The CDR3 length is 14 residues. V shed 5 bases and J 5 bases; nucleotides not matched to a gene: 3. Per the germline V gene, CDR1 is SGHTA and CDR2 is FQGTGA. The variable domain in full, with the rest retrieved from reference TRBV7-3 and TRBJ2-5, is GAGVSQTPSNKVTEKGKYVELRCDPISGHTALYWYRQSLGQGPEFLIYFQGTGAADDSGLPNDRFFAVRPEGSVSTLKIQRTERGDSAVYLCASSGTGGRETQYFGPGTRLLVL.

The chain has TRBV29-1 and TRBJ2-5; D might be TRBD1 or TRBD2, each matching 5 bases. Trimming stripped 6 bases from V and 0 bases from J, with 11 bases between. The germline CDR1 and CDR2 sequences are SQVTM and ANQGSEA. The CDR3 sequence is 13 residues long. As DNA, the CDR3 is TGCAGCGTGCGAGGGACGGACCAAGAGACCCAGTACTTC. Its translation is CSVRGTDQETQYF.

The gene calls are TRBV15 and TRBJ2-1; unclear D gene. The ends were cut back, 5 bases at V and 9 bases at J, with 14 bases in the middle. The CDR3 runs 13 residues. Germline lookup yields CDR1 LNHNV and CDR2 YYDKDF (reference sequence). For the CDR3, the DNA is TGTGCCACCAGCCCGTTCATTCGGACTGAGCAGTTCTTC. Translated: CATSPFIRTEQFF.

DNA of the CDR3: TGTGCCAGCAGCTTAGTGGCGGGAGGAACCTACAATGAGCAGTTCTTC. It specifies CASSLVAGGTYNEQFF. The chain has TRBV7-2 and TRBJ2-1; 8 bases match TRBD2. The CDR3 sequence is 16 residues long. The V and J ends lost 1 base and 2 bases, in that order; junction bases with no gene match: 4. CDR1 is SGHTA and CDR2 is FQGNSA in the germline V gene.

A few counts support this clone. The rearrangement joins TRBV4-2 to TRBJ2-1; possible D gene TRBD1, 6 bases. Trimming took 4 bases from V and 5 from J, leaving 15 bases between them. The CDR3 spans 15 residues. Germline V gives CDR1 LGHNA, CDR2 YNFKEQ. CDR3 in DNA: TGTGCCAGCAGCCGGACAGAGGGGAGCAACAATGAGCAGTTCTTC. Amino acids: CASSRTEGSNNEQFF.

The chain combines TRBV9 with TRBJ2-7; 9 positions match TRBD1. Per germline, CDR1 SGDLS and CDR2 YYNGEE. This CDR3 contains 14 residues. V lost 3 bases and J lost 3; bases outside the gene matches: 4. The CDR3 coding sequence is TGTGCCAGCAGCGCAACAGGGGGCGTCTACGAGCAGTACTTC. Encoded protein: CASSATGGVYEQYF.

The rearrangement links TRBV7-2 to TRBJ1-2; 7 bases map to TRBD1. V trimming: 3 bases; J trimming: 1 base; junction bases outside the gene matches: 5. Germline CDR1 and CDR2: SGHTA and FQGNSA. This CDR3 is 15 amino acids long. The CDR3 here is CASSFGQANNYGYTF. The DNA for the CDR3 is TGTGCCAGCAGCTTCGGACAGGCTAATAACTATGGCTACACCTTC.